This T cell receptor (beta chain) was captured by sequencing in a study of OX40 agonist ivuxolimab in advanced cancers. Data came from immunoSEQ multiplex PCR; TCRdb stores just in-frame clones and leaves some out. Of about 69,000 clones listed, around 87% were seen once; the top ten hold about 10%. Germline values: CDR1 SGHNT, CDR2 YENEEA. CDR3 length: 15 residues. Trimming at V came to 1 base and at J to 3 bases, leaving 6 bases not matched to a gene. Here the sequenced sample was CD4+ or CD8+ T cells sorted from blood, taken in a trial of the OX40 agonist ivuxolimab. The chain is built from TRBV11-3 and TRBJ2-7; 7 bases are shared with TRBD1. The sequence was collected from an adult with an advanced solid tumor such as melanoma, head and neck, liver or kidney cancer. In nucleotides, the CDR3 is TGTGCCAGCAGCTTAGGTACAGGGGAAGGCTACGAGCAGTACTTC. Amino acids: CASSLGTGEGYEQYF.